This T cell receptor (beta chain) is drawn from a study of long-term antiretroviral therapy in people with HIV (dated by TCRdb to about 2022). At the level of the whole study: The earliest samples were collected approximately a decade before the 2015 WHO recommendation for immediate ART, a period when ART was typically delayed until CD4 counts fell. This retrospective serial study examined whether starting ART and sustained HIV suppression were associated with changes in the composition and diversity of the TRB repertoire in peripheral blood. A total of over 150 cryopreserved PBMC samples came from a few dozen adults with confirmed HIV infection and were collected serially over a mean of roughly six years (range 1-12). Of the 30 to 35 participants with HIV, fewer than twelve were female. Test extractions of a monoclonal T-cell line alongside under 35 polyclonal samples showed no cross-contamination during QIAcube processing.

The CDR3 holds 18 amino acids from the cysteine to the phenylalanine. The sequence is cut down to CDR3 DNA, 54 bases in frame from base 1. The germline V and J ends show losses of 0 bases and 1 base respectively, and no gene match explains 5 bases of the junction. From a lookup of the germline V gene, CDR1 and CDR2 are SGDLS and YYNGEE. The immunoSEQ hsTCRB v3.0 assay was used at survey level resolution for TRB variable region sequencing. A depth of roughly 35,000-55,000 T-cell genomes per sample was targeted for TRB sequencing. An Illumina MiSeq with a v3 150-cycle kit was used to sequence the pooled TRB libraries. As for the authors' bioinformatics: Analysis of repertoires was carried out in R inside a reproducible Nextflow workflow spanning QC, data transformation and analysis. LymphoSeq2, an R package for exploring AIRR-Seq data, was used to implement custom analyses. After excluding several samples that yielded fewer than 5000 total TRB sequences, fewer than 200 HIV repertoires remained for analysis. Among the approximately 200 retained HIV repertoires, some 57 were collected before ART initiation and over 120 were collected after ART initiation. Repertoires were downsampled to 5000 TRB nucleotide sequences, and summary statistics were averaged over 100 downsampling iterations. Only TRB sequences with CDR3 regions of at least seven amino acids were retained for analysis. Two measures captured diversity: a Shannon entropy-derived clonality score and the Gini coefficient. In the repertoire networks, any two of the top 5000 CDR3 amino acid sequences were connected whenever the two sequences differed by an edit distance of one. Antigen specificity groups and MHC restriction were predicted for TRB CDR3 amino acid sequences with GLIPH2. CDR3 amino acid sequences were matched against VDJdb and McPAS-TCR to flag known CMV, EBV, HIV or tissue antigen associations. Pre-ART, post-ART and control groups were compared with Wilcoxon signed-rank tests and Holm-Bonferroni correction. TCRdb stores this immuneACCESS table with in-frame sequences only. Part of the clones is absent; in the studies checked, under half of the shortfall reflects unresolved V genes, and no reason is known for the rest. Clone size and V and J calls were adopted from that table, with D and trimming inferred from the DNA. Counted in this sample were roughly 30,000 clones; 90% of them appeared once. The ten most abundant clones make up approximately 8% of the sample.

The full study reports these points: Because pre-ART samples had limited cell numbers, unsorted PBMC were profiled rather than sorted CD4+ and CD8+ T cells. Expanded TRB clones identified before ART initiation dominated the repertoire at all time points, although this dominance fluctuated and declined in many PLHIV after ART. Inferences about post-ART repertoire changes are limited because no data were available on ART adherence, viral resistance or therapy changes. Starting ART was linked to a significant rise in TRB diversity, yet even after long-term ART the diversity remained significantly lower than in transplant donor controls. Limited PBMC availability meant only the TCR beta chain was sequenced, without alpha chain pairing. Compared with controls, HIV repertoires had narrower CDR3 length ranges, and the network structure pointed to an antigen-experienced repertoire that shifted only slightly toward naive after ART. Samples dated from about 2003 to 2018, and the ART regimens used may be less effective than current ones.

In regard to this clone: Its antigen is currently not known. Within one base of it there is no much larger clone, and no base qualities were kept.

Inclusion was restricted to participants for whom at least one PBMC sample before ART initiation and at least two post-ART samples were available. Treatment was received in the United States of America by all participants with HIV. Before DNA extraction, cryopreserved samples containing roughly 0.9-11 million PBMC were thawed and washed. At the time of the earliest PBMC sample for each participant with HIV, ages ranged from 23 to 54 years. PBMC samples from each participant spanned 1-4 timepoints before ART initiation and 2-8 timepoints after ART initiation, with a median of 7 samples. For every participant, serial HIV viral load, CD4+ T-cell count, ART history and demographic data were obtained. Genomic DNA was extracted from unsorted PBMC with a Qiagen kit on a QIAcube, processed in batches of 12 samples.

The material sequenced was unsorted PBMCs, taken 3.2 years before starting antiretroviral therapy. This clonotype was sampled from a man between 45 and 60 years old with HIV. The sequence joins TRBV9 to TRBJ2-3; 13 bases in the middle match TRBD2. The DNA is as follows: TGTGCCAGCAGCGTAGTTGGGACTAGCGGGATGGGCACAGATACGCAGTATTTT. Its product reads: CASSVVGTSGMGTDTQYF.